This T cell receptor (beta chain) stems from a study of untreated major depressive disorder. Study-wide findings and caveats: Compared with controls, depressed patients showed more TRBV05-01 (Vbeta 5.1) usage in CD4+ T cells. Findings may not generalize because the study sample was small. TRBV25-01 and TRBV02-01 followed the flow pattern without significance.

CD4+ T cells were isolated from thawed PBMCs by magnetic negative selection. Some clones are missing from TCRdb's copy, which holds only in-frame ones; the method was immunoSEQ multiplex PCR. The sample contains 20,000 or so clones, 80% to 95% of which appear only once. To note about this clone: Its antigen remains unknown.

With V trimmed by 3 bases and J by 4 bases, 11 bases remained unmatched. Germline V gene lookup returns CDR1 MNHNS and CDR2 SASEGT. This CDR3 spans 18 amino acids. Sequences were obtained from CD4+ T cells from PBMCs. This rearrangement joins TRBV6-1 to TRBJ2-5; 13 bases are shared with TRBD2. The sequence was obtained from a woman aged 40 to 50 with major depressive disorder. CDR3 amino acids: CASSERLAGGGKGETQYF. Written as DNA, the CDR3 is TGTGCCAGCAGTGAGAGACTAGCGGGAGGAGGGAAGGGAGAGACCCAGTACTTC.